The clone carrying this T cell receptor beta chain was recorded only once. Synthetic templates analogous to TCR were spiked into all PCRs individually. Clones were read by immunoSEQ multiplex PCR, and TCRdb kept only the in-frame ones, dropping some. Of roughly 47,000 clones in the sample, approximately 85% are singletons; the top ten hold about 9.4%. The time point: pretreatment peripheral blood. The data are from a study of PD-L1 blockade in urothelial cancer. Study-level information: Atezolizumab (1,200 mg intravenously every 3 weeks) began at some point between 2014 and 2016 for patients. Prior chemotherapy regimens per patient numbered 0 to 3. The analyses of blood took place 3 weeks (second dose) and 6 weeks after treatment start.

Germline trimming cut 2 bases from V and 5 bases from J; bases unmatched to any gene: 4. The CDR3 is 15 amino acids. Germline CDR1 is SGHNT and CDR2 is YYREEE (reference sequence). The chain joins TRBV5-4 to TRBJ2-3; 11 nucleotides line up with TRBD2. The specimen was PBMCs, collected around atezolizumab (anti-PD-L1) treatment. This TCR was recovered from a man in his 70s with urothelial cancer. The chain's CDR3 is CASSFSGGGRDTQYF. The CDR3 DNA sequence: TGTGCCAGCAGCTTTAGCGGGGGGGGTAGAGATACGCAGTATTTT. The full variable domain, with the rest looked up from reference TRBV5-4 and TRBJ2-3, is ETGVTQSPTHLIKTRGQQVTLRCSSQSGHNTVSWYQQALGQGPQFIFQYYREEENGRGNFPPRFSGLQFPNYSSELNVNALELDDSALYLCASSFSGGGRDTQYFGPGTRLTVL.